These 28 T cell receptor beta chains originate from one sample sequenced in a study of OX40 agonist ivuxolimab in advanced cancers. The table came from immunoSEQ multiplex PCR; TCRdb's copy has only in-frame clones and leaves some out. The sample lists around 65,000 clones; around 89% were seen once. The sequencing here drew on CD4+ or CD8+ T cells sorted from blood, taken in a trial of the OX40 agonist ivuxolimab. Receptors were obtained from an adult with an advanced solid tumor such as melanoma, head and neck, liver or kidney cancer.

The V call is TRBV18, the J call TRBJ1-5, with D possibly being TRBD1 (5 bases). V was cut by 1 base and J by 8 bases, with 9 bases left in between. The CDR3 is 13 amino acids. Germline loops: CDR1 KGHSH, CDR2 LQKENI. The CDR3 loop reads CASSPRGGEPQHF. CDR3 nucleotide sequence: TGTGCCAGCTCACCACGGGGGGGTGAGCCCCAGCATTTT.

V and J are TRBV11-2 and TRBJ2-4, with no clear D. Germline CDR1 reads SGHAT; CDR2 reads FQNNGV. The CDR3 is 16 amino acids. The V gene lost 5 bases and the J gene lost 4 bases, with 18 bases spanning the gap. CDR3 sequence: CASSPELRDLKNIQYF. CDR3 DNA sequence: TGTGCCAGCAGCCCAGAATTGAGAGACTTGAAAAACATTCAGTACTTC. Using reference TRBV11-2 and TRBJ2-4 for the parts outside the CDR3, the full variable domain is EAGVAQSPRYKIIEKRQSVAFWCNPISGHATLYWYQQILGQGPKLLIQFQNNGVVDDSQLPKDRFSAERLKGVDSTLKIQPAKLEDSAVYLCASSPELRDLKNIQYFGAGTRLSVL.

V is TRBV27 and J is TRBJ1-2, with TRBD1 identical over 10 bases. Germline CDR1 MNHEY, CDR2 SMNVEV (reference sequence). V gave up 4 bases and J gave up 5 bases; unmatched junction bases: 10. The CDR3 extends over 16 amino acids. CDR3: CASSSPPGTGAYGYTF. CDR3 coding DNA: TGTGCCAGCAGTTCCCCTCCCGGGACAGGGGCTTATGGCTACACCTTC.

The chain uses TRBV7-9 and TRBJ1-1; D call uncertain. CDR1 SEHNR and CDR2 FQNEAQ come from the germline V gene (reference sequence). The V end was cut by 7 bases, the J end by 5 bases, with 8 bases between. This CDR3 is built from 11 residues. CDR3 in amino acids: CASTRGTEAFF. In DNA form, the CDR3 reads TGTGCCAGCACCCGTGGGACTGAAGCTTTCTTT. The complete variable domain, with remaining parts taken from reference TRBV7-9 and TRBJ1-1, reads DTGVSQNPRHKITKRGQNVTFRCDPISEHNRLYWYRQTLGQGPEFLTYFQNEAQLEKSRLLSDRFSAERPKGSFSTLEIQRTEQGDSAMYLCASTRGTEAFFGQGTRLTVV.

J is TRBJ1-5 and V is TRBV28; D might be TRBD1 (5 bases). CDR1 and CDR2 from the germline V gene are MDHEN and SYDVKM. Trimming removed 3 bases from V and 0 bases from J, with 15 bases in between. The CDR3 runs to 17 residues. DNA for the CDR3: TGTGCCAGCAGTTTGTTTCAGGGAACAAATAGCAATCAGCCCCAGCATTTT. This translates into CASSLFQGTNSNQPQHF.

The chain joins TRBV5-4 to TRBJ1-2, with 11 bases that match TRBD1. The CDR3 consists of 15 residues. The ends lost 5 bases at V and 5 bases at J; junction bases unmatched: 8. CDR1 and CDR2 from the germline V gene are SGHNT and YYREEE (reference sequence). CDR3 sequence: CASSRGDRGVYGYTF. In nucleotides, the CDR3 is TGTGCCAGCAGTCGAGGGGACAGGGGGGTTTATGGCTACACCTTC. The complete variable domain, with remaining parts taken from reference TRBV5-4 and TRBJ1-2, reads ETGVTQSPTHLIKTRGQQVTLRCSSQSGHNTVSWYQQALGQGPQFIFQYYREEENGRGNFPPRFSGLQFPNYSSELNVNALELDDSALYLCASSRGDRGVYGYTFGSGTRLTVV.

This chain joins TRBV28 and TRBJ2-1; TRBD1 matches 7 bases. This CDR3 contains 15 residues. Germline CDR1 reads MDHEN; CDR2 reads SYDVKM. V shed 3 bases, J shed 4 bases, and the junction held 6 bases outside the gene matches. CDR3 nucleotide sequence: TGTGCCAGCAGTTTTTTAGGACAGGAATACAATGAGCAGTTCTTC. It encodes CASSFLGQEYNEQFF.

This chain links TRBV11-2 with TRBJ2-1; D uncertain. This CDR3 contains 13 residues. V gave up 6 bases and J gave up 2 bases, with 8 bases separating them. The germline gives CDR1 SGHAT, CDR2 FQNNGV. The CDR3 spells CASRALAYNEQFF. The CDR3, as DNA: TGTGCCAGCAGGGCGCTAGCCTACAATGAGCAGTTCTTC. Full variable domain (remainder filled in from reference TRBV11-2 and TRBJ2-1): EAGVAQSPRYKIIEKRQSVAFWCNPISGHATLYWYQQILGQGPKLLIQFQNNGVVDDSQLPKDRFSAERLKGVDSTLKIQPAKLEDSAVYLCASRALAYNEQFFGPGTRLTVL.

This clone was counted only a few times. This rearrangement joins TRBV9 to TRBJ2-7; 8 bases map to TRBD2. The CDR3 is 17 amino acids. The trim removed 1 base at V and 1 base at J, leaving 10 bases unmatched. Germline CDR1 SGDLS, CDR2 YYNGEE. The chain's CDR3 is CASSVPPRTSRSYEQYF. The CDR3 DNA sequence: TGTGCCAGCAGCGTACCTCCTCGGACTAGCCGATCCTACGAGCAGTACTTC.

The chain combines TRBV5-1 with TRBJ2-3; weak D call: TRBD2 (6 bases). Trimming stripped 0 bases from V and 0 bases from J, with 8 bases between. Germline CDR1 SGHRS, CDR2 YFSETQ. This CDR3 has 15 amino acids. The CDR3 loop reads CASSLAGTSTDTQYF. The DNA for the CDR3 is TGCGCCAGCAGCTTGGCGGGGACTAGCACAGATACGCAGTATTTT.

The CDR3 sequence: CASSSAFGHEQYF. CDR3 DNA sequence: TGTGCCAGCAGCTCGGCGTTCGGCCACGAGCAGTACTTC. The chain recombines TRBV7-3 with TRBJ2-7; D unresolved. CDR1 is SGHTA and CDR2 is FQGTGA in the germline V gene. The CDR3 has 13 amino acids. The V and J ends lost 4 bases and 5 bases respectively, with 12 bases between them.

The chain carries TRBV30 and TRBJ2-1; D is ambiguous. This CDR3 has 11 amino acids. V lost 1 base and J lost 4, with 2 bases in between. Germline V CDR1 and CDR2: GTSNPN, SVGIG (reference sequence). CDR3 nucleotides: TGTGCCTGGAGTGGATACAATGAGCAGTTCTTC. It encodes CAWSGYNEQFF. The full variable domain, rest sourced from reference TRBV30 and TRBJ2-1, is SQTIHQWPATLVQPVGSPLSLECTVEGTSNPNLYWYRQAAGRGLQLLFYSVGIGQISSEVPQNLSASRPQDRQFILSSKKLLLSDSGFYLCAWSGYNEQFFGPGTRLTVL.

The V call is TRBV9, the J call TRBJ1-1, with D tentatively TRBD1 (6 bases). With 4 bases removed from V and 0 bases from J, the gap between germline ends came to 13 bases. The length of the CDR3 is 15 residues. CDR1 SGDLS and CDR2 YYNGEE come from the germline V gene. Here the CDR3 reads CASSPDSSMNTEAFF. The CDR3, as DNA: TGTGCCAGCAGCCCGGACAGCAGTATGAACACTGAAGCTTTCTTT.

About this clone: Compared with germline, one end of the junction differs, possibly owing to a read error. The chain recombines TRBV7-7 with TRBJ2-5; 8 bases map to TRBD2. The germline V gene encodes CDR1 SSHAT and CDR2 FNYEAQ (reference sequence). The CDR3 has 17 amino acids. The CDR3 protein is CASSREVVAGLTETQYF. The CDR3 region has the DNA TGTGCTAGCAGCCGAGAGGTCGTAGCGGGATTAACAGAGACCCAGTACTTC.

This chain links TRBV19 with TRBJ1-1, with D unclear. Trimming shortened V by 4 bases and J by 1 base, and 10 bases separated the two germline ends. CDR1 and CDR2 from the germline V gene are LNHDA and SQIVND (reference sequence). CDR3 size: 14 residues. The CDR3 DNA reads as TGTGCCAGTAGTAAGCAATTCAGGAACACTGAAGCTTTCTTT. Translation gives CASSKQFRNTEAFF.

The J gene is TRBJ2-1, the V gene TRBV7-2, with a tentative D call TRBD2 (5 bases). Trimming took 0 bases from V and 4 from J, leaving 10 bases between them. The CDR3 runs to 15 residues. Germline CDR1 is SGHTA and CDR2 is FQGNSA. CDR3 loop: CASSLAGVNYNEQFF. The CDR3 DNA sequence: TGTGCCAGCAGCTTAGCGGGAGTTAATTACAATGAGCAGTTCTTC.

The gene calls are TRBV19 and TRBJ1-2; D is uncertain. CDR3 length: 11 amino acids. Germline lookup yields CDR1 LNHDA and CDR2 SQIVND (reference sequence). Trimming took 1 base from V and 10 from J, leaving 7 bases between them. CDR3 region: CASSIGALYTF. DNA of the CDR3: TGTGCCAGTAGTATAGGCGCCCTCTACACCTTC.

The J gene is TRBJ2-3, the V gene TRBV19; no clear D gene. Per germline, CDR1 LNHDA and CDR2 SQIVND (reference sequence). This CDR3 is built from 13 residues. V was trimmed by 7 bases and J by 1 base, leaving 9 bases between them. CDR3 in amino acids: CASTRSGTDTQYF. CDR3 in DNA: TGTGCCAGTACAAGGTCGGGCACAGATACGCAGTATTTT.

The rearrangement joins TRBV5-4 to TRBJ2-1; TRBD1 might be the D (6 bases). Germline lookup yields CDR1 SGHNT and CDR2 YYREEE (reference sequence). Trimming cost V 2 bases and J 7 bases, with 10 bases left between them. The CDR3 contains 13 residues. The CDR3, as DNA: TGTGCCAGCAGCTTAGGGGGTACAAATGAGCAGTTCTTC. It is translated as CASSLGGTNEQFF.

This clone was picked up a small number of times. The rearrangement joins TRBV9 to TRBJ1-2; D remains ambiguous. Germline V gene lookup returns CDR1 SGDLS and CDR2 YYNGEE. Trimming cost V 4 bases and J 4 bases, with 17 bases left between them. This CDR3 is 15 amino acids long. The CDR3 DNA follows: TGTGCCAGCAGCCCCAGCAGCGGGAGGGCCTATGGCTACACCTTC. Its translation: CASSPSSGRAYGYTF.

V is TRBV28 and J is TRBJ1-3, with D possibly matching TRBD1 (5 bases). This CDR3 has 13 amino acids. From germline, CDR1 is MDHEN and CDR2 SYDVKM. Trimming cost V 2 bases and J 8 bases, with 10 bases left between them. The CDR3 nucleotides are TGTGCCAGCAGTTTAATGGGGGAAGACACCATATATTTT. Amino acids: CASSLMGEDTIYF. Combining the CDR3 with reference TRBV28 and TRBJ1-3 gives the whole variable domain DVKVTQSSRYLVKRTGEKVFLECVQDMDHENMFWYRQDPGLGLRLIYFSYDVKMKEKGDIPEGYSVSREKKERFSLILESASTNQTSMYLCASSLMGEDTIYFGEGSWLTVV.

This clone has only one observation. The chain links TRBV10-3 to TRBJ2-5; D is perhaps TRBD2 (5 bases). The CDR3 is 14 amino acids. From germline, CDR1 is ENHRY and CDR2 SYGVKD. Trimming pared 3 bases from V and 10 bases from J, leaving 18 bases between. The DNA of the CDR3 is TGTGCCATCAGTGATAGCGACGGGCAACGAGGCCAGTACTTC. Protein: CAISDSDGQRGQYF.

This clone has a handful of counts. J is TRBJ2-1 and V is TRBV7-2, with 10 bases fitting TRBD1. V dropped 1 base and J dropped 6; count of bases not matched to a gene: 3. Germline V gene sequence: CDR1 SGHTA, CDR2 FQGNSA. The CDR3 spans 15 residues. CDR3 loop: CASSLVGTGVNEQFF. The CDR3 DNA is TGTGCCAGCAGCTTAGTAGGGACAGGGGTCAATGAGCAGTTCTTC.

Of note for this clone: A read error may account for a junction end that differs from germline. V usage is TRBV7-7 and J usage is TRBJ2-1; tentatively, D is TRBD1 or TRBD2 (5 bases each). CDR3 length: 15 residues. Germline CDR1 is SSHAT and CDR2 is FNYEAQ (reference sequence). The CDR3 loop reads CASSLGVGAYNEQFF. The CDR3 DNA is TGTGCTAGCAGCTTAGGGGTGGGAGCTTACAATGAGCAGTTCTTC.

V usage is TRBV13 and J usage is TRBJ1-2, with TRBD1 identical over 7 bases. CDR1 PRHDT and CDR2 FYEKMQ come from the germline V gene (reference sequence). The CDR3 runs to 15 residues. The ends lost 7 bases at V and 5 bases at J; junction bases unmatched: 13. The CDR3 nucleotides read TGTGCCAGCACTCTATTTGCCGGGACAGATTATGGCTACACCTTC. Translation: CASTLFAGTDYGYTF.

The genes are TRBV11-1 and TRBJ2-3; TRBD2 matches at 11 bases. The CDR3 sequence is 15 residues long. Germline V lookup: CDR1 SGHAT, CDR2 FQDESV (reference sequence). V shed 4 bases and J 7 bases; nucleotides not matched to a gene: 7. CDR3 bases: TGTGCCAGCAGCTCCTTAGCGGGAGGGATATATACGCAGTATTTT. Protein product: CASSSLAGGIYTQYF.

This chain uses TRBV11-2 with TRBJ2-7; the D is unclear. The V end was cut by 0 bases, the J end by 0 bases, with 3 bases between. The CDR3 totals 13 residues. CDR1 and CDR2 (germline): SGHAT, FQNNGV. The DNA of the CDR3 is TGTGCCAGCAGCTTAGATCGCTCCTACGAGCAGTACTTC. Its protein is CASSLDRSYEQYF.

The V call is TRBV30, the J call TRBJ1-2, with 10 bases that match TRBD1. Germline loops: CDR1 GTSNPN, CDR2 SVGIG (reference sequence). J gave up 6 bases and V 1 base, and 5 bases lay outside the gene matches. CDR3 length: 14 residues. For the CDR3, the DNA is TGTGCCTGGAGTGGAGGACAGGGGGAGCATGGCTACACCTTC. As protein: CAWSGGQGEHGYTF.